The rows below give T cell receptor beta chains drawn from one sample of a study of T cells after yellow fever vaccination. Each CDR3 protein gets one entry after TCRdb re-called the 5' RACE reads with MiXCR. This table has tens of thousands of distinct CDR3 sequences, about 7.7% appearing once. The material was CD8+ T cells sorted from PBMCs, obtained on the day of the yellow fever booster vaccination. The receptors stem from a young man who received the YFV17D yellow fever vaccine. Both conserved end residues are trimmed from each CDR3. The order of the fields is V gene, D gene, J gene, CDR3 protein. D genes are given only for firm matches.

V gene: TRBV15
D gene: -
J gene: TRBJ2-5
CDR3 protein: ATTLPKRQETQY

V gene: TRBV3-1
D gene: -
J gene: TRBJ2-1
CDR3 protein: ASSQASMPYNEQF

V gene: TRBV27
D gene: -
J gene: TRBJ2-1
CDR3 protein: ASSSHPYNEQF

V gene: TRBV29-1
D gene: -
J gene: TRBJ2-7
CDR3 protein: SVARPSSYEQY

V gene: TRBV27
D gene: TRBD1
J gene: TRBJ2-7
CDR3 protein: ASSPGQRTYEQY

V gene: TRBV27
D gene: TRBD2
J gene: TRBJ2-7
CDR3 protein: ASSLAGLAYEQY

V gene: TRBV30
D gene: -
J gene: TRBJ2-7
CDR3 protein: AWSRQGTQYEQY

V gene: TRBV11-2
D gene: -
J gene: TRBJ2-5
CDR3 protein: ASSFAGDRGVQETQY

V gene: TRBV5-5
D gene: -
J gene: TRBJ2-5
CDR3 protein: ASSPGPDQETQY

V gene: TRBV7-8
D gene: -
J gene: TRBJ2-7
CDR3 protein: ASSRTFLEQY

V gene: TRBV5-1
D gene: -
J gene: TRBJ2-1
CDR3 protein: ASRQTEYNEQF

V gene: TRBV5-1
D gene: TRBD1
J gene: TRBJ2-7
CDR3 protein: ASSYTGTGGYEQY

V gene: TRBV9
D gene: TRBD1
J gene: TRBJ1-6
CDR3 protein: ASSVTGTVSYNSPLH

V gene: TRBV6-1
D gene: TRBD2
J gene: TRBJ2-7
CDR3 protein: ASSDRTSGNLGFYEQY

V gene: TRBV10-3
D gene: TRBD2
J gene: TRBJ2-5
CDR3 protein: AISEFRLADQETQY

V gene: TRBV7-2
D gene: TRBD2
J gene: TRBJ2-3
CDR3 protein: ASRRGLAATDTQY

V gene: TRBV6-1
D gene: -
J gene: TRBJ2-1
CDR3 protein: ASTFAAGSWGEQF

V gene: TRBV6-5
D gene: -
J gene: TRBJ1-1
CDR3 protein: ASSTQNTEAF

V gene: TRBV7-6
D gene: -
J gene: TRBJ2-3
CDR3 protein: ASSLRLREGDTQY

V gene: TRBV9
D gene: TRBD2
J gene: TRBJ2-7
CDR3 protein: ASSSGGSGRYEQY

V gene: TRBV11-2
D gene: -
J gene: TRBJ2-2
CDR3 protein: ASLRRATGELF

V gene: TRBV5-5
D gene: -
J gene: TRBJ2-5
CDR3 protein: ASSLDRIVPLQETQY

V gene: TRBV20-1
D gene: -
J gene: TRBJ2-7
CDR3 protein: SASQPGHSYEQY

V gene: TRBV4-2
D gene: -
J gene: TRBJ2-1
CDR3 protein: ASSQDLGGERF

V gene: TRBV6-2/TRBV6-3
D gene: -
J gene: TRBJ2-7
CDR3 protein: ASSPPSRDEQY

V gene: TRBV19
D gene: -
J gene: TRBJ2-3
CDR3 protein: ASSGGPGATDTQY

V gene: TRBV2
D gene: -
J gene: TRBJ2-1
CDR3 protein: ASAPHNGQF

V gene: TRBV6-2/TRBV6-3
D gene: TRBD2
J gene: TRBJ2-1
CDR3 protein: ASTTGRAGATSYNEQF

V gene: TRBV4-3
D gene: -
J gene: TRBJ1-4
CDR3 protein: ASSQDSGKLF

V gene: TRBV20-1
D gene: -
J gene: TRBJ1-1
CDR3 protein: SARTAWNTEAF

V gene: TRBV12-3/TRBV12-4
D gene: -
J gene: TRBJ2-3
CDR3 protein: ASSLSQGTDTQY

V gene: TRBV7-2
D gene: -
J gene: TRBJ2-1
CDR3 protein: ASSPIVNEQF

V gene: TRBV6-6
D gene: -
J gene: TRBJ2-1
CDR3 protein: ASSSGEQF

V gene: TRBV29-1
D gene: TRBD2
J gene: TRBJ2-1
CDR3 protein: SVEDSQREGFEQF

V gene: TRBV12-3/TRBV12-4
D gene: -
J gene: TRBJ2-3
CDR3 protein: ASSFLAGDTQY

V gene: TRBV20-1
D gene: -
J gene: TRBJ2-7
CDR3 protein: SARENAVTLVYEQY

V gene: TRBV4-3
D gene: -
J gene: TRBJ2-3
CDR3 protein: ASSPRIGGTDTQY

V gene: TRBV27
D gene: -
J gene: TRBJ2-5
CDR3 protein: ASSFGGIETQY

V gene: TRBV11-2
D gene: TRBD2
J gene: TRBJ2-5
CDR3 protein: ASSLELAGGQETQY

V gene: TRBV9
D gene: -
J gene: TRBJ2-2
CDR3 protein: ASSVGNTGELF

V gene: TRBV5-1
D gene: -
J gene: TRBJ1-2
CDR3 protein: ASSLDMGRDYGYT

V gene: TRBV12-3/TRBV12-4
D gene: -
J gene: TRBJ2-1
CDR3 protein: ASSLNPLNEQF

V gene: TRBV18
D gene: TRBD1
J gene: TRBJ1-6
CDR3 protein: ASSPIGEGQGVLSLH

V gene: TRBV7-9
D gene: TRBD1
J gene: TRBJ2-5
CDR3 protein: ASSFLGQEYQETQY

V gene: TRBV7-9
D gene: -
J gene: TRBJ2-5
CDR3 protein: ASSLGVQETQY

V gene: TRBV6-5
D gene: TRBD1
J gene: TRBJ1-5
CDR3 protein: ASRPGQGGQPQH

V gene: TRBV15
D gene: -
J gene: TRBJ2-1
CDR3 protein: ATSNIESVEQF

V gene: TRBV6-1
D gene: -
J gene: TRBJ1-1
CDR3 protein: ASAPQGPNTEAF

V gene: TRBV7-8
D gene: TRBD1
J gene: TRBJ1-1
CDR3 protein: ASSLALGQGAF

V gene: TRBV11-2
D gene: TRBD1
J gene: TRBJ2-3
CDR3 protein: ASSRGEQGARNTQY

V gene: TRBV6-2/TRBV6-3
D gene: TRBD2
J gene: TRBJ2-1
CDR3 protein: ASTLLGSGSYNEQF

V gene: TRBV15
D gene: TRBD1
J gene: TRBJ1-3
CDR3 protein: ATSSRDRGANTIY